This TCR beta chain was obtained from a study of shared clonotypes between healthy human individuals (dated by TCRdb to 2018 to 2021). Describing the broader study: Two women and three men aged 18 to 49 years were included in the cohort. For each donor, CD4 naive and CD4 memory were each given three plates, CD8 naive was given two plates, and CD8 memory was given one plate. The study deeply sequenced blood TCR repertoires of about 5 healthy adults to estimate repertoire size and the extent of clonotype sharing between individuals. Each donor's leukapheresis produced roughly between roughly 0.85 and 10 billion PBMCs. To increase sequencing depth and limit assay-specific biases, TCR repertoire library preparation and sequencing were carried out by different laboratories using diverse techniques. The investigation overall reported the following: Based on pairwise subsampling, the degree of clonotype sharing among donors was expected to be affected by sequencing depth. Sharing across a few donors was observed for about 5% of naive CD4, about 3.2% of naive CD8, 2% to 2.5% of memory CD4, and about 0.39% of memory CD8 clonotypes. Even with the large sequencing depth, rarefaction of the sorted-subset datasets indicated that sequencing was incomplete. Estimated clonotype richness was generally larger for naive than for memory subsets. Higher generation probabilities were observed for clonotypes shared by all four sorted-subset donors than for non-shared clonotypes. The small number of donors limited the genetic and exposure-history diversity represented. Sampling was limited to blood, and TCR repertoires in tissue likely differ from TCR repertoires in blood.

TCR CDR3 regions were amplified from genomic DNA by multiplex PCR using the deep immunoSEQ assay. Extracted genomic DNA from each cell subset was spread evenly across all wells of several immunoSEQ 96-well plates, with each plate serving as a replicate. For sorted subsets, about 0.2 ug genomic DNA, equal to tens of thousands of T cell genomes, was loaded into each replicate PCR. Purified libraries were quantified with a Qubit 3.0 fluorometer, sized on a Bioanalyzer 2100, and re-quantified with the KAPA Library Quantification kit. A separate single-read 150-cycle Illumina NextSeq 550 flow cell was used to sequence each immunoSEQ 96-well plate. In the paper's pipeline: Because the immunoSEQ output included only junctional sequences and no quality scores, the filtering could not be the same as the filtering used for full-length reads. Sequences were annotated with PyIR, a Python wrapper for IgBLAST v1.9, and V/J genes and CDR3 were assigned using IMGT germline references. Reads were removed for weak V/J assignments (E-value above 1e-6), missing CDR3, stop codons, out-of-frame junctions, or ambiguous translated residues. V3J clonotypes were defined by identical inferred V gene, J gene, and CDR3 amino acid sequence. Percentage overlap between repertoires was calculated by dividing the number of shared unique clonotypes by the size of the smaller repertoire. Repertoire richness was assessed with RTK rarefaction, the Chao1 estimator, and Recon v2.1 estimates of unobserved clonotypes. OLGA was used to compute generation probabilities for all TCRbeta clonotypes that the gDNA method yielded from a handful of donors. The table was pulled from immuneACCESS by TCRdb, which kept in-frame rearrangements only. Such tables lose some clones; where checked, under half of the loss comes from unresolved V genes, and the rest has no known cause. The V and J calls and clone size are taken from that table; D and trimming were inferred from the DNA. The sample contains more than 2 million clones, just under 95% of them found a single time. Approximately 1.7% of the sample is held by the ten biggest clonotypes.

For the CD8 naive samples, CD45RO-negative cells were positively selected for CCR7, yielding a CD45RA+CCR7+ population from which TemRA cells were excluded. Healthy HIV-negative adults with no recently reported acute infections or vaccinations were included as donors. Every donor was a Caucasian adult living in Nashville, Tennessee, USA. After blood collection by leukapheresis, PBMCs were isolated using Ficoll-Histopaque density gradient centrifugation and then cryopreserved in the vapor phase of liquid nitrogen. Purity and quantity of every magnetically sorted T cell population were checked by analytical flow cytometry. From each sorted fraction, genomic DNA was isolated and quantified by UV absorbance on a Nanodrop 2000c. Details on this clone: Its antigen is currently not known. No qualities accompany the bases; no much larger clone lies one base away.

Per the germline V gene, SGHNT is the CDR1 and YENEEA is the CDR2. Inclusive of the bounding cysteine and phenylalanine, the CDR3 is 15 residues long. The sequence is cut down to CDR3 DNA, 45 bases in frame from base 1. At the junction V is shortened by 1 base and J by 5 bases, with 15 bases in between. The sequenced material came from naive CD8+ T cells from PBMCs. The sample's cell subset or site, from its label and the paper: CD45RA+CCR7+. This TCR was recovered from a man younger than 35 in good health. Some clones in this sample may be carry-over from other donors' samples. The receptor chain draws on TRBV11-3 and TRBJ2-7; TRBD2 is a weak D gene call, 5 bases matching. The CDR3 in this case is CASSLGGRGGDEQYF. The nucleotides read TGTGCCAGCAGCTTAGGGGGTCGGGGTGGCGACGAGCAGTACTTC.